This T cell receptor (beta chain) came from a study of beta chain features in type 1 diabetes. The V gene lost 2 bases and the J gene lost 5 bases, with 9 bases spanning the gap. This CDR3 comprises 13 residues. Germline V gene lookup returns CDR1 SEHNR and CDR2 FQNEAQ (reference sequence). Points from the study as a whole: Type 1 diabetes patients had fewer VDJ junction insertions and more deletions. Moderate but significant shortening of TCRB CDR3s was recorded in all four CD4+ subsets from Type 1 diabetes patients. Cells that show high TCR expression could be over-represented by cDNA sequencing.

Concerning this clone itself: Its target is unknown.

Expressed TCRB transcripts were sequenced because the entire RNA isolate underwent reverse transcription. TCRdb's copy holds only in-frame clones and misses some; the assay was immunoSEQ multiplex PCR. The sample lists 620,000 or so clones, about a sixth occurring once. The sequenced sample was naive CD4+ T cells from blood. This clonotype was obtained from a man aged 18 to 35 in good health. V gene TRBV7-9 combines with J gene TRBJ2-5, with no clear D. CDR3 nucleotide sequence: TGTGCCAGCAGCTTATCCCAGGCGGAGACCCAGTACTTC. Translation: CASSLSQAETQYF.